A selection of T cell receptor beta chains follows, all from one sample in a study of T cells in localized non-small cell lung cancer. Some clones are missing from TCRdb's copy, which holds only in-frame ones; the method was immunoSEQ multiplex PCR. The sample holds approximately 64,000 clones; about nine tenths are singletons and the top ten take nearly 2%. The source material was peripheral blood, sampled before any cancer treatment. These receptors were taken from a woman aged 35-70 years with stage I lung adenocarcinoma. The CDR3 runs from the conserved cysteine through the conserved F or W. The D gene is left open where the match is weak. Rows give clone size only sometimes, using once, few, many, or a class for an expanded clone.

abundance: .
j_gene: TRBJ2-2
len: 13
v_gene: TRBV29-1
d_gene: .
CDR3nt: TGCAGCGTGCGACAGGACGGCACCGGGGAGCTGTTTTTT
CDR3aa: CSVRQDGTGELFF

abundance: .
j_gene: TRBJ2-1
len: 16
v_gene: TRBV11-2
d_gene: .
CDR3nt: TGTGCCAGCAGGACATGGGGGGACGAGGGAGCCCATGAGCAGTTCTTC
CDR3aa: CASRTWGDEGAHEQFF

abundance: .
j_gene: TRBJ1-5
len: 14
v_gene: TRBV7-2
d_gene: .
CDR3nt: TGTGCCAGCAGTGCTCATAGTAGCAATCAGCCCCAGCATTTT
CDR3aa: CASSAHSSNQPQHF

abundance: .
j_gene: TRBJ1-5
len: 15
v_gene: TRBV28
d_gene: .
CDR3nt: TGTGCCAGCAGTTTACCGGGAGGGGGCAATCAGCCCCAGCATTTT
CDR3aa: CASSLPGGGNQPQHF

abundance: .
j_gene: TRBJ1-1
len: 14
v_gene: TRBV19
d_gene: TRBD1
CDR3nt: TGTGCCAGTAGTATGACAGGGGTTGACACTGAAGCTTTCTTT
CDR3aa: CASSMTGVDTEAFF

abundance: .
j_gene: TRBJ1-1
len: 15
v_gene: TRBV10-3
d_gene: .
CDR3nt: TGTGCCATCAGTGAGTCACAGATCCGGGACACTGAAGCTTTCTTT
CDR3aa: CAISESQIRDTEAFF

abundance: .
j_gene: TRBJ2-1
len: 13
v_gene: TRBV13
d_gene: TRBD1
CDR3nt: TGTGCCAGCAGCTACTACAGGGGGAGGGAGCAGTTCTTC
CDR3aa: CASSYYRGREQFF

abundance: .
j_gene: TRBJ1-2
len: 13
v_gene: TRBV9
d_gene: .
CDR3nt: TGTGCCAGCAGGCGGGGTTTTGACTATGGCTACACCTTC
CDR3aa: CASRRGFDYGYTF

abundance: .
j_gene: TRBJ2-2
len: 16
v_gene: TRBV5-1
d_gene: TRBD1
CDR3nt: TGCGCCAGCAGCTTGGTAGGGGGCTTGAACACCGGGGAGCTGTTTTTT
CDR3aa: CASSLVGGLNTGELFF

abundance: .
j_gene: TRBJ2-7
len: 13
v_gene: TRBV27
d_gene: .
CDR3nt: TGTGCCAGCAGTGGTTCTAGCTCCTACGAGCAGTACTTC
CDR3aa: CASSGSSSYEQYF

abundance: .
j_gene: TRBJ2-1
len: 15
v_gene: TRBV11-3
d_gene: .
CDR3nt: TGTGCCAGCAGCAGAGACTCAGGTTCCTACAATGAGCAGTTCTTC
CDR3aa: CASSRDSGSYNEQFF

abundance: few
j_gene: TRBJ1-2
len: 12
v_gene: TRBV5-4
d_gene: TRBD1
CDR3nt: TGTGCCAGCAGCTTGGGGGACAGTGGCTACACCTTC
CDR3aa: CASSLGDSGYTF

abundance: .
j_gene: TRBJ2-1
len: 14
v_gene: TRBV5-1
d_gene: TRBD2
CDR3nt: TGCGCCAGCGATGAAGGGACTAGTCGAAATGAGCAGTTCTTC
CDR3aa: CASDEGTSRNEQFF

abundance: .
j_gene: TRBJ2-1
len: 15
v_gene: TRBV7-9
d_gene: .
CDR3nt: TGTGCCAGCAGCTTACCGCTCTCTAGCTTTCCTGAGCAGTTCTTC
CDR3aa: CASSLPLSSFPEQFF

abundance: .
j_gene: TRBJ2-2
len: 18
v_gene: TRBV11-3
d_gene: TRBD1
CDR3nt: TGTGCCAGCAGCCCCGGTCCCGGGACAGGGGCGAACACCGGGGAGCTGTTTTTT
CDR3aa: CASSPGPGTGANTGELFF

abundance: .
j_gene: TRBJ2-1
len: 15
v_gene: TRBV4-3
d_gene: TRBD2
CDR3nt: TGCGCCAGCAGCCAGATAGCGGGAGCTGGCAATGAGCAGTTCTTC
CDR3aa: CASSQIAGAGNEQFF

abundance: .
j_gene: TRBJ1-5
len: 12
v_gene: TRBV30
d_gene: .
CDR3nt: TGTGCTTCAGGGACACAGCATCAGCCCCAGCATTTT
CDR3aa: CASGTQHQPQHF

abundance: .
j_gene: TRBJ2-3
len: 14
v_gene: TRBV5-1
d_gene: .
CDR3nt: TGCGCCAGCAGCTTGCAGGGGTTCACAGATACGCAGTATTTT
CDR3aa: CASSLQGFTDTQYF

abundance: few
j_gene: TRBJ2-5
len: 13
v_gene: TRBV11-3
d_gene: .
CDR3nt: TGTGCCAGCAGCTTAGTAAGCACGGAGACCCAGTACTTC
CDR3aa: CASSLVSTETQYF

abundance: .
j_gene: TRBJ1-5
len: 17
v_gene: TRBV5-6
d_gene: .
CDR3nt: TGTGCCAGCAGCTTGGCCGAAACGGCAGCTGTCTATCAGCCCCAGCATTTT
CDR3aa: CASSLAETAAVYQPQHF

abundance: .
j_gene: TRBJ1-5
len: 14
v_gene: TRBV28
d_gene: .
CDR3nt: TGTGCCAGCAGTTTCCGACAGGCCGGTCAGCCCCAGCATTTT
CDR3aa: CASSFRQAGQPQHF

abundance: .
j_gene: TRBJ2-7
len: 15
v_gene: TRBV5-1
d_gene: .
CDR3nt: TGCGCCAGCAGCTTGGCCGTAGGGTCGCCCTACGAGCAGTACTTC
CDR3aa: CASSLAVGSPYEQYF

abundance: .
j_gene: TRBJ1-1
len: 15
v_gene: TRBV7-2
d_gene: .
CDR3nt: TGTGCCAGCAGCTTAGCGCAGTCCGGGAACACTGAAGCTTTCTTT
CDR3aa: CASSLAQSGNTEAFF

abundance: .
j_gene: TRBJ2-2
len: 12
v_gene: TRBV4-2
d_gene: .
CDR3nt: TGTGCCAGCAGCCAAGAGTCCGGGGAGCTGTTTTTT
CDR3aa: CASSQESGELFF

abundance: .
j_gene: TRBJ1-4
len: 14
v_gene: TRBV19
d_gene: .
CDR3nt: TGTGCCAGCTTCACCGGGAGGTCGGATGAAAAACTGTTTTTT
CDR3aa: CASFTGRSDEKLFF

abundance: .
j_gene: TRBJ2-6
len: 14
v_gene: TRBV10-2
d_gene: .
CDR3nt: TGCGCCAGCTATCAGGGTGCTGGGGCCAACGTCCTGACTTTC
CDR3aa: CASYQGAGANVLTF

abundance: .
j_gene: TRBJ2-1
len: 16
v_gene: TRBV7-3
d_gene: .
CDR3nt: TGTGCCAGCAGCTTAGATAGGGACTTCTCCTACAATGAGCAGTTCTTC
CDR3aa: CASSLDRDFSYNEQFF

abundance: .
j_gene: TRBJ2-3
len: 13
v_gene: TRBV18
d_gene: .
CDR3nt: TGTGCCAGCTCACCAGGGGACGTGGATACGCAGTATTTT
CDR3aa: CASSPGDVDTQYF

abundance: .
j_gene: TRBJ2-7
len: 14
v_gene: TRBV2
d_gene: .
CDR3nt: TGTGCCAGCAGTGAAATTGTCAGAGAGGTCGAGCAGTACTTC
CDR3aa: CASSEIVREVEQYF

abundance: .
j_gene: TRBJ1-1
len: 14
v_gene: TRBV29-1
d_gene: .
CDR3nt: TGCAGCGTTCTTATATCAACCGATAGAACTGAAGCTTTCTTT
CDR3aa: CSVLISTDRTEAFF

abundance: .
j_gene: TRBJ2-7
len: 14
v_gene: TRBV9
d_gene: .
CDR3nt: TGTGCCAGCAGCGTGTGGACAGACTCCTACGAGCAGTACTTC
CDR3aa: CASSVWTDSYEQYF

abundance: .
j_gene: TRBJ2-7
len: 18
v_gene: TRBV5-4
d_gene: .
CDR3nt: TGTGCCAGCAGCTTTCGGGTTTCGGGGGCTGGGGGTATCTACGAGCAGTACTTC
CDR3aa: CASSFRVSGAGGIYEQYF

abundance: .
j_gene: TRBJ2-7
len: 16
v_gene: TRBV7-6
d_gene: TRBD1
CDR3nt: TGTGCCAGCAGCTTAGCGTTAGGGACAGGGGGCTACGAGCAGTACTTC
CDR3aa: CASSLALGTGGYEQYF

abundance: .
j_gene: TRBJ1-3
len: 16
v_gene: TRBV30
d_gene: TRBD1
CDR3nt: TGTGCCTGGAGCCGGGACAGGGAGTTTACTGGAAACACCATATATTTT
CDR3aa: CAWSRDREFTGNTIYF

abundance: .
j_gene: TRBJ1-3
len: 13
v_gene: TRBV5-1
d_gene: .
CDR3nt: TGCGCCAGCAGCCCGGCCTCTGGAAACACCATATATTTT
CDR3aa: CASSPASGNTIYF

abundance: .
j_gene: TRBJ2-5
len: 14
v_gene: TRBV5-1
d_gene: TRBD1
CDR3nt: TGCGCCAGCAGACTGGGGACAGGGGAAGAGACCCAGTACTTC
CDR3aa: CASRLGTGEETQYF

abundance: .
j_gene: TRBJ2-3
len: 16
v_gene: TRBV11-3
d_gene: TRBD2
CDR3nt: TGTGCCAGCAGCTGGGGACTAGCGGGGGACACAGATACGCAGTATTTT
CDR3aa: CASSWGLAGDTDTQYF

abundance: .
j_gene: TRBJ1-1
len: 16
v_gene: TRBV15
d_gene: TRBD1
CDR3nt: TGTGCCACCAGCAGCCCGGGACAGGGGGCTTTCACTGAAGCTTTCTTT
CDR3aa: CATSSPGQGAFTEAFF

abundance: once
j_gene: TRBJ1-1
len: 14
v_gene: TRBV19
d_gene: TRBD1
CDR3nt: TGTGCCAGTAGTATTAGGGACAGCGGTACTGAAGCTTTCTTT
CDR3aa: CASSIRDSGTEAFF

abundance: .
j_gene: TRBJ1-5
len: 15
v_gene: TRBV5-1
d_gene: .
CDR3nt: TGCGCCAGCAGCGCAACGGGGGCCCCAAATGAGCCCCAGCATTTT
CDR3aa: CASSATGAPNEPQHF

abundance: .
j_gene: TRBJ2-7
len: 15
v_gene: TRBV13
d_gene: TRBD1
CDR3nt: TGTGCCAGCAGCTGGGGACAGGGGGTGGTATACGAGCAGTACTTC
CDR3aa: CASSWGQGVVYEQYF

abundance: .
j_gene: TRBJ2-5
len: 16
v_gene: TRBV19
d_gene: .
CDR3nt: TGTGCCAGTAGTATAGGAAGGTCCTTCATGCAAGAGACCCAGTACTTC
CDR3aa: CASSIGRSFMQETQYF

abundance: .
j_gene: TRBJ1-2
len: 15
v_gene: TRBV7-2
d_gene: .
CDR3nt: TGTGCCAGCAGCTTAGTATCGCGGGACGGTTATGGCTACACCTTC
CDR3aa: CASSLVSRDGYGYTF

abundance: .
j_gene: TRBJ2-3
len: 16
v_gene: TRBV9
d_gene: TRBD2
CDR3nt: TGTGCCAGCAGCGTGTGGGAGCGGGAGGTATCAGATACGCAGTATTTT
CDR3aa: CASSVWEREVSDTQYF

abundance: .
j_gene: TRBJ1-1
len: 14
v_gene: TRBV19
d_gene: .
CDR3nt: TGTGCCAGTAGTAATGAGGGAGGAAGGACTGAAGCTTTCTTT
CDR3aa: CASSNEGGRTEAFF

abundance: .
j_gene: TRBJ1-3
len: 15
v_gene: TRBV19
d_gene: .
CDR3nt: TGTGCCAGTAGGATTGGGGTAGCCTCTGGAAACACCATATATTTT
CDR3aa: CASRIGVASGNTIYF